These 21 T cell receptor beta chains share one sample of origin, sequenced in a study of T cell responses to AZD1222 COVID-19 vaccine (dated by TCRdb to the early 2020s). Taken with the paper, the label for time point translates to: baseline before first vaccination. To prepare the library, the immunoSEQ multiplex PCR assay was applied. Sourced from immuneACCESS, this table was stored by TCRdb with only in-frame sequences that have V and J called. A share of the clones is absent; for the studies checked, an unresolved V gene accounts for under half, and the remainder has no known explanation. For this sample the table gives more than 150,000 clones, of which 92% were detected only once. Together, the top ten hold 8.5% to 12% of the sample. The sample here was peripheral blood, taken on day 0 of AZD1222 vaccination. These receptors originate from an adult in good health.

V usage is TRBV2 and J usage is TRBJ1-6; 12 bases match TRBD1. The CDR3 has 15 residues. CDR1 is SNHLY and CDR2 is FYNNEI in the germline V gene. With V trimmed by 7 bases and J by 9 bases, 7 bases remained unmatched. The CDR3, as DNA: TGTGCCAGCACCCCGGGACAGGGGGCTTTTTCACCCCTCCACTTT. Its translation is CASTPGQGAFSPLHF.

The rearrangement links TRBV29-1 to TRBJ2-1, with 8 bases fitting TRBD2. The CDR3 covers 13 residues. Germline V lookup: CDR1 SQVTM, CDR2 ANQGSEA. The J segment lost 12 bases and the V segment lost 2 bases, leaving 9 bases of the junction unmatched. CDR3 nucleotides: TGCAGCGTTGAAAACCCCACCGCGGGGGGGCAGTTCTTC. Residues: CSVENPTAGGQFF.

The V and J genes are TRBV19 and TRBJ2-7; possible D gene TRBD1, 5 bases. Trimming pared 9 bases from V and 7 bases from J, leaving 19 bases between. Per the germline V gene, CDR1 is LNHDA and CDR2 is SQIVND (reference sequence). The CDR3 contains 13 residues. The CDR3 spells CASLGQNRREQYF. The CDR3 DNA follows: TGTGCCAGCCTAGGGCAGAACAGGCGGGAGCAGTACTTC.

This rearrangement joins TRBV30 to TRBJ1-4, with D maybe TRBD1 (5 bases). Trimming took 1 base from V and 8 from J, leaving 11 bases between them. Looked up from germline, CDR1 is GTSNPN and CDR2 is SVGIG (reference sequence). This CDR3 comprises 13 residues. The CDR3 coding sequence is TGTGCCTGGAGTGGGGGCGTCCGAGAAAAACTGTTTTTT. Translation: CAWSGGVREKLFF.

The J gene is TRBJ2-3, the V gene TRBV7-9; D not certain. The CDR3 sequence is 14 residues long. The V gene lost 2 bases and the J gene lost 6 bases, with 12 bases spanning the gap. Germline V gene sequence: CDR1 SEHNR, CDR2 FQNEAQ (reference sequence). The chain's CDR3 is CASSLRPQEDTQYF. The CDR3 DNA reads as TGTGCCAGCAGCTTACGACCTCAAGAGGATACGCAGTATTTT.

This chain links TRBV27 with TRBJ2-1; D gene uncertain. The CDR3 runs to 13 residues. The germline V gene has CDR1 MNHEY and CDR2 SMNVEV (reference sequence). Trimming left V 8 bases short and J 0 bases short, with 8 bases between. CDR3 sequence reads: CASAGSSYNEQFF. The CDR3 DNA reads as TGTGCCAGCGCAGGTAGCTCCTACAATGAGCAGTTCTTC.

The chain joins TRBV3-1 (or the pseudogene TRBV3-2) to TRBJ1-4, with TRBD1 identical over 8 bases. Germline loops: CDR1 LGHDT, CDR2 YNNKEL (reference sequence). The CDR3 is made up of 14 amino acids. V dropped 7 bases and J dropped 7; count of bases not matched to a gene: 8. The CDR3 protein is CASNQGARGEKLFF. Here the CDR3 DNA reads TGTGCCAGCAACCAGGGGGCCAGGGGTGAAAAACTGTTTTTT.

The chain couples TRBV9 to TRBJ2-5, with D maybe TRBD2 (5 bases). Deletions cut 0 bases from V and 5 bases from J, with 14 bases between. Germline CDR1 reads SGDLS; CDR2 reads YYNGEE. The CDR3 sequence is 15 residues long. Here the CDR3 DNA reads TGTGCCAGCAGCGTAGGAGGTCGTCTAGCCGAGACCCAGTACTTC. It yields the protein CASSVGGRLAETQYF.

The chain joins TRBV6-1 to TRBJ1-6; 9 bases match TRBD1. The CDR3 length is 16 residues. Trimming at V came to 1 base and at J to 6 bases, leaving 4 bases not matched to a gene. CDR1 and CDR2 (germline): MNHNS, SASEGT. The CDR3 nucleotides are TGTGCCAGCAGTGAAGAGGGGACAGGGACTAATTCACCCCTCCACTTT. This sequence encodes CASSEEGTGTNSPLHF.

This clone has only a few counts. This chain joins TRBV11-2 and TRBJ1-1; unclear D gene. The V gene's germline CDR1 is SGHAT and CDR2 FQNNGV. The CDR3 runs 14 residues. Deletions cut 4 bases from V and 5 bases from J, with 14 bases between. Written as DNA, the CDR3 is TGTGCCAGCAGCTCCCAGCTAGGGCGGACTGAAGCTTTCTTT. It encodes CASSSQLGRTEAFF.

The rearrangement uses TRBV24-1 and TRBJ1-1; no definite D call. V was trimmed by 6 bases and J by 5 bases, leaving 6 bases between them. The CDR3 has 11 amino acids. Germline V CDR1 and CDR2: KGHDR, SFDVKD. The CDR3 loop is CATSSSTEAFF. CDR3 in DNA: TGTGCCACCAGTAGCTCTACTGAAGCTTTCTTT.

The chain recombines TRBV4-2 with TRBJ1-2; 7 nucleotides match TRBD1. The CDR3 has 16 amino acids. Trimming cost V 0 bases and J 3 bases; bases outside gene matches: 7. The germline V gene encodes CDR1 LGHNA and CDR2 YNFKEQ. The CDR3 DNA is TGTGCCAGCAGCCAAGATTGGGGCAGGGGGGACTATGGCTACACCTTC. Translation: CASSQDWGRGDYGYTF.

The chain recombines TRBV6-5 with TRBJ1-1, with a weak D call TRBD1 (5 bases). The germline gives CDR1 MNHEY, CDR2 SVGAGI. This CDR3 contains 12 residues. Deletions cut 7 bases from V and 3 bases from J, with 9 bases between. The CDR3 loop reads CASTRGDTEAFF. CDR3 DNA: TGTGCCAGCACTAGGGGAGACACTGAAGCTTTCTTT.

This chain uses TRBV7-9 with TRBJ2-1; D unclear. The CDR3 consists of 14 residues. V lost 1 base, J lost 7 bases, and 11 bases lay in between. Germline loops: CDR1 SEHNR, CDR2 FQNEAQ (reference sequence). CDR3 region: CASSLDLTINEQFF. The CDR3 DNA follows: TGTGCCAGCAGCTTAGACCTCACGATAAATGAGCAGTTCTTC.

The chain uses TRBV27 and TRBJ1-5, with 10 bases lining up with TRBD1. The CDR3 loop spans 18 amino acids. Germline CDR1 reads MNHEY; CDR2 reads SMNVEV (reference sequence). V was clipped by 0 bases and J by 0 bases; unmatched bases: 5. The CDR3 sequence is CASSLSGTGAYSNQPQHF. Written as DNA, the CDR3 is TGTGCCAGCAGTTTATCCGGGACAGGGGCTTATAGCAATCAGCCCCAGCATTTT.

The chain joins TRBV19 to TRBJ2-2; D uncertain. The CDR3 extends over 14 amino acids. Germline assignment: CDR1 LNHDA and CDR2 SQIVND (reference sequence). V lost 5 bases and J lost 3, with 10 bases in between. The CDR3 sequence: CASSYTRDTGELFF. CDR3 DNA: TGTGCCAGTAGTTACACCCGGGACACCGGGGAGCTGTTTTTT.

The CDR3 sequence: CASSIGGGEAFF. In nucleotides, the CDR3 is TGTGCCAGTAGTATTGGCGGGGGTGAAGCTTTCTTT. The chain joins TRBV19 to TRBJ1-1; possible D gene TRBD1, 5 bases. CDR1 and CDR2 (germline): LNHDA, SQIVND (reference sequence). The CDR3 loop spans 12 amino acids. Trimming pared 3 bases from V and 7 bases from J, leaving 9 bases between.

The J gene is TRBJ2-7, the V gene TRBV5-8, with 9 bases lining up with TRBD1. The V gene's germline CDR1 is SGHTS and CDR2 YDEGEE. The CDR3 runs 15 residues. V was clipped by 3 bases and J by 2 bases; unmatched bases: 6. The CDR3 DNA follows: TGTGCCAGCAGCTCACTGGGGACAGGGCCCTACGAGCAGTACGTC. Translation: CASSSLGTGPYEQYV.

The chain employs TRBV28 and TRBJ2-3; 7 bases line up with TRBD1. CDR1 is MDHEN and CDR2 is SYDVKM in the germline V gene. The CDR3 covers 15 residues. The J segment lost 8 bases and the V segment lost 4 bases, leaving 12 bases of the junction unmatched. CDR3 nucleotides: TGTGCCAGCAGTTCCGGACAGGAGACCTTCGGTACGCAGTATTTT. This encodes CASSSGQETFGTQYF.

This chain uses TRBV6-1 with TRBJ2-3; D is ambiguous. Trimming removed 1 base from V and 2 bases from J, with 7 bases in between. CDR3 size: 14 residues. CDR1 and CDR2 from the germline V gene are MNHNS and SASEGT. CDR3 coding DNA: TGTGCCAGCAGTGAAGGGCCCAACACAGATACGCAGTATTTT. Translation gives CASSEGPNTDTQYF.

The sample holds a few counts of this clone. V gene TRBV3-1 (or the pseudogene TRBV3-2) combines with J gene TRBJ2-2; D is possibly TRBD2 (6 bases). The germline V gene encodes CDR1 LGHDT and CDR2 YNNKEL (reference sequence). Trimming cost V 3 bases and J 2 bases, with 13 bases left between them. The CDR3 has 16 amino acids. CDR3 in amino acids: CASSHLGLSNTGELFF. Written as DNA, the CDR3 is TGTGCCAGCAGCCACCTGGGACTTTCCAACACCGGGGAGCTGTTTTTT.